One and the same sample provided the 5 T cell receptor beta chains below, sequenced in a study of human T cells and chemical hapten exposure. Time point specified: pre-sensitization, week 0. As to treatment: therapeutic diphenylcyclopropenone sensitization with weekly scalp DPC. Via MiXCR, TCRdb re-called the RACE reads, giving one row per CDR3 protein. The sample includes roughly 120,000 distinct CDR3 sequences, roughly 14% of them seen just once. The sequences come from whole blood, collected in connection with sensitization to the hapten diphenylcyclopropenone (DPC). These receptors were obtained from a young woman with alopecia areata. Some clones in this sample may be carry-over from other donors' samples.

This clonotype appeared many times. This sequence joins TRBV29-1 and TRBJ2-1, with TRBD1 as a possible D gene (6 bases). Germline assignment: CDR1 SQVTM and CDR2 ANQGSEA. V was shortened by 6 bases and J by 8 bases, with 20 bases between the two germline ends. CDR3 length equals 14 residues. CDR3 bases: TGCAGCGTGCTAGGGGGTCTGGGTTCCGATGAGCAGTTCTTC. Its translation: CSVLGGLGSDEQFF.

This clonotype turned up a few times. The chain has TRBV20-1 and TRBJ1-6; 9 bases map to TRBD1. This CDR3 region has 15 residues. In germline, CDR1 is DFQATT, CDR2 SNEGSKA (reference sequence). The ends lost 1 base at V and 7 bases at J; junction bases unmatched: 5. The CDR3 sequence: CSARGGQGRNSPLHF. In DNA, the CDR3 is TGCAGTGCTAGAGGAGGACAGGGGAGAAATTCACCCCTCCACTTT.

This clonotype was observed many times. The CDR3 DNA reads TGTGCCAGCAGGCTAGCGGGGGGGCCGCCGAACACTGAAGCTTTCTTT. Its translation is CASRLAGGPPNTEAFF. The genes are TRBV28 and TRBJ1-1, with D tentatively TRBD1 (6 bases). Germline CDR1 MDHEN, CDR2 SYDVKM. CDR3 size: 16 residues. Deletions cut 6 bases from V and 1 base from J, with 18 bases between.

The sample holds many counts of this clonotype. The chain joins TRBV7-6 to TRBJ2-1, with TRBD1 matching over 9 bases. The germline V gene has CDR1 SGHVS and CDR2 FNYEAQ. The length of the CDR3 is 18 residues. The V and J ends lost 4 bases and 7 bases, in that order; junction bases with no gene match: 17. The CDR3 DNA is TGTGCCAGCAGCTCAGAAGGACAGGGGACCATCCCTGGTAATGAGCAGTTCTTC. It yields the protein CASSSEGQGTIPGNEQFF.

The chain employs TRBV5-8 and TRBJ1-2; no clear D gene. This CDR3 region has 13 residues. The V end lost 4 bases, the J end lost 1 base, and 8 bases lay between the germline ends. The V gene's germline CDR1 is SGHTS and CDR2 YDEGEE. The CDR3 is CASSPSGNYGYTF. CDR3 bases: TGTGCCAGCAGCCCCTCGGGTAACTATGGCTACACCTTC.